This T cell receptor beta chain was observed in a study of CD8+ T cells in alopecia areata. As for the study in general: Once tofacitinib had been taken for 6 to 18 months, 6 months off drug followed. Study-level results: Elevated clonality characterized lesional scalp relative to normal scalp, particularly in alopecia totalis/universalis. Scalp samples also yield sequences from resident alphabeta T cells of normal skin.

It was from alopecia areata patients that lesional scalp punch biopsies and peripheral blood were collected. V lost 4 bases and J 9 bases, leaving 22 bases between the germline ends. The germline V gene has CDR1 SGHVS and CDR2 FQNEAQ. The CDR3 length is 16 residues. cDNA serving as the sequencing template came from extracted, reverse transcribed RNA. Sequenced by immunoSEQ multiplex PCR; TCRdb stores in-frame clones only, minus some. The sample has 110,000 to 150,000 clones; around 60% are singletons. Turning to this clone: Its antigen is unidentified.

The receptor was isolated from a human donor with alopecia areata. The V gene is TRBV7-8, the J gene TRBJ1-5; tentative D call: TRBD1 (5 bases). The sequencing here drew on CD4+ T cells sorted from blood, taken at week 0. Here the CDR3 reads CASSSGGGAIRGPQHF. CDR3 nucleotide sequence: TGTGCCAGCAGCTCGGGCGGAGGGGCGATCCGGGGGCCCCAGCATTTT.